The clone carrying this T cell receptor (beta chain) was counted many times. What it binds is not known. This CDR3 is built from 15 residues. In germline, CDR1 is SGHNT, CDR2 YENEEA. Trimming shortened V by 2 bases and J by 0 bases, and 7 bases separated the two germline ends. This sample stems from a study of metastatic and nonmetastatic thyroid tumors. Study context: Where malignant and benign thyroid patients were concerned, repertoires were compared across blood and tumor or nodule tissue. The study, taken as a whole, reports: It was reportedly found that TCR beta diversity was significantly higher in malignant thyroid tumors than in benign nodules, a difference seen in both blood and tumor samples.

As processed by the authors: The study built a papillary thyroid cancer distant-metastasis classifier from CDR3 differences across clinicopathological groups. TCRdb ran MiXCR on the PCR reads. TCRdb's processing, not the authors' own work, is the source of the V and J calls. The sample gives fewer than 30,000 clones, roughly 16% of which show up once; 4.7% is in the top ten. Treatment of any kind had been given to no patient before thyroid surgery. This TCR came from a female donor with papillary thyroid cancer or a benign thyroid nodule (not recorded which). Some clones in this sample may be carry-over from other donors' samples. This chain joins TRBV11-3 and TRBJ2-2, with D possibly being TRBD1 (6 bases). Sequencing used blood. The CDR3 region is CASSLTGPNTGELFF. Written as DNA, the CDR3 is TGTGCCAGCAGCTTAACAGGGCCGAACACCGGGGAGCTGTTTTTT.